This entry is about one T cell receptor beta chain. The data belong to a study of blood T cell repertoires in COVID-19. At the level of the study: From the United States, Italy and Spain came samples of acute and convalescent COVID-19. Sources were T cells, B-cell-depleted T cells, or PBMCs; the material itself was cDNA or gDNA.

Per the authors' pipeline: Using reference gene primer amplification, nucleated cell counts were estimated. The table came from immunoSEQ multiplex PCR; TCRdb's copy has only in-frame clones and leaves some out. The DNA gave D and trimming, while V, J and clone size come from that table. The table lists about 100,000 clones, roughly 87% of them singletons. The sequence was collected from a man in his thirties or forties in a cohort sampled during active COVID-19. Sequencing was carried out using peripheral blood.

The CDR3 coding sequence is TGTGCCAGCAGCCAAGCGGGGGGGCACACCGGGGAGCTGTTTTTT. Protein sequence: CASSQAGGHTGELFF. V gene TRBV4-2 combines with J gene TRBJ2-2; TRBD2 matches at 8 bases. Germline V gene data show CDR1 as LGHNA and CDR2 as YNFKEQ. V lost 1 base to trimming and J lost 3 bases; unmatched junction nucleotides: 1. The length of the CDR3 is 15 residues.